This TCR beta chain is from a study of glioma-infiltrating T cells after dendritic cell vaccination. CDR3 length: 16 amino acids. V dropped 1 base and J dropped 6; count of bases not matched to a gene: 3. Germline V gene data show CDR1 as MRHNA and CDR2 as SNTAGT. Specified time point: after dendritic cell vaccination, including at tumor progression/relapse. Generated by immunoSEQ multiplex PCR, the TCRdb table keeps only in-frame clones and is missing some. Of approximately 90,000 clones detected, approximately 75% appear once; the ten largest clones hold less than 2.5%. This clone was recorded a few times.

This receptor was obtained from a human donor with glioblastoma. The J gene is TRBJ2-3, the V gene TRBV6-4; 14 nucleotides align to TRBD2. The specimen comprised blood, sampled after dendritic cell vaccination. CDR3 in amino acids: CASSDLTSGGADTQYF. The CDR3 DNA reads as TGTGCCAGCAGTGACTTGACTAGCGGGGGGGCCGATACGCAGTATTTT.